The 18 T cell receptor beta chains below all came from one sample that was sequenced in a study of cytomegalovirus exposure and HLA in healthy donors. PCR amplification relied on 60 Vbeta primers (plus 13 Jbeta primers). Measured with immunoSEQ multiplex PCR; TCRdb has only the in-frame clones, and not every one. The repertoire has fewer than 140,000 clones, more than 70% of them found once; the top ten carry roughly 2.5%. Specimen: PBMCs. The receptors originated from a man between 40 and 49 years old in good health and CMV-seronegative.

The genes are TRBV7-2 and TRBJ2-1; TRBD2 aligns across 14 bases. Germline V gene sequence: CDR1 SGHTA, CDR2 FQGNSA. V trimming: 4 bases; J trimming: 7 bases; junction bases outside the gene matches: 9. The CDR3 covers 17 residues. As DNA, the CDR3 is TGTGCCAGCAGCTCGACTAGCGGGGGGGCGTTGATGAATGAGCAGTTCTTC. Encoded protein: CASSSTSGGALMNEQFF.

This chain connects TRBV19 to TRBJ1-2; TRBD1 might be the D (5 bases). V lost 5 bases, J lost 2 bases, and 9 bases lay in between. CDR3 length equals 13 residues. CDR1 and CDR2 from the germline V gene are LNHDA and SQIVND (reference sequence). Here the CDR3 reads CASSSTENYGYTF. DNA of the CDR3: TGTGCCAGTAGTTCGACAGAAAACTATGGCTACACCTTC.

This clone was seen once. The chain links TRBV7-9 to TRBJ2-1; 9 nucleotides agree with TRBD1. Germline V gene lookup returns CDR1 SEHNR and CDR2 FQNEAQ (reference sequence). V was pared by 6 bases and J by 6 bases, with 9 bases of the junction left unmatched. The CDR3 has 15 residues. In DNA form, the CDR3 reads TGTGCCAGCAGTCCCGGGACAGGGAGGGGCAATGAGCAGTTCTTC. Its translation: CASSPGTGRGNEQFF.

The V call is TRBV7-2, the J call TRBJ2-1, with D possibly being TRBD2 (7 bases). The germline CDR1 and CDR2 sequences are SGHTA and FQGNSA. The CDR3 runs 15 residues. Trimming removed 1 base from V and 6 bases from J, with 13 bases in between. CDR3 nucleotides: TGTGCCAGCAGCTTAGGGACTAGGGGGGGCAATGAGCAGTTCTTC. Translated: CASSLGTRGGNEQFF.

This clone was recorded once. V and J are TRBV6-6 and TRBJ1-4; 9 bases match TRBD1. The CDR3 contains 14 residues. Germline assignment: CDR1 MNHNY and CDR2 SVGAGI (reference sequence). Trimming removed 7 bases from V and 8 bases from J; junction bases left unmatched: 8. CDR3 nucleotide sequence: TGTGCCAGCACTTTAGACAGGGGGAGGGAAAAACTGTTTTTT. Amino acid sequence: CASTLDRGREKLFF.

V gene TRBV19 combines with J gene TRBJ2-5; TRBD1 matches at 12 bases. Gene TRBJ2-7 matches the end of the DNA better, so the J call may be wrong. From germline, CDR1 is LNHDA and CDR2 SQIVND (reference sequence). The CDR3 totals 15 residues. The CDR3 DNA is TGTGCCAGTAGTAGGGGACAGGGGGCAATATACGAGCAGTACTTC. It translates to CASSRGQGAIYEQYF.

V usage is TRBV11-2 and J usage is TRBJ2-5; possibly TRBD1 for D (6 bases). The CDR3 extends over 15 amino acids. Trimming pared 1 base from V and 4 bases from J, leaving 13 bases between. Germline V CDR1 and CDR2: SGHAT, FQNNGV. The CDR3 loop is CASSLGGRGAETQYF. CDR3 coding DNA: TGTGCCAGCAGCTTAGGGGGCAGGGGCGCAGAGACCCAGTACTTC. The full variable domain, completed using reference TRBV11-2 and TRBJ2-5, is EAGVAQSPRYKIIEKRQSVAFWCNPISGHATLYWYQQILGQGPKLLIQFQNNGVVDDSQLPKDRFSAERLKGVDSTLKIQPAKLEDSAVYLCASSLGGRGAETQYFGPGTRLLVL.

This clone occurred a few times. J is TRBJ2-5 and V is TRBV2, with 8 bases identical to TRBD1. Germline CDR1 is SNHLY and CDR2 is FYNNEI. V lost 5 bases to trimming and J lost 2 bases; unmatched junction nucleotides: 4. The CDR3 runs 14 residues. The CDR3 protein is CASSPDRAQETQYF. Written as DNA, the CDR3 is TGTGCCAGCAGTCCGGACAGGGCGCAAGAGACCCAGTACTTC.

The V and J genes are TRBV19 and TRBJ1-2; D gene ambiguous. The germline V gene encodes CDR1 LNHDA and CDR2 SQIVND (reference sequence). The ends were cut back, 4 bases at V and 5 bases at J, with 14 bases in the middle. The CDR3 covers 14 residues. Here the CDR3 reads CASSTPMFRYGYTF. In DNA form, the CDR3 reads TGTGCCAGTAGTACTCCTATGTTTCGGTATGGCTACACCTTC.

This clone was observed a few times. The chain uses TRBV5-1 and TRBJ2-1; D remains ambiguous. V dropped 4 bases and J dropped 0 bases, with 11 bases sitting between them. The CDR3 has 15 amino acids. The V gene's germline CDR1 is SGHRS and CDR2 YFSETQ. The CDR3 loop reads CASSRGGSSYNEQFF. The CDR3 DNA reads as TGCGCCAGCAGCCGAGGCGGTAGCTCCTACAATGAGCAGTTCTTC.

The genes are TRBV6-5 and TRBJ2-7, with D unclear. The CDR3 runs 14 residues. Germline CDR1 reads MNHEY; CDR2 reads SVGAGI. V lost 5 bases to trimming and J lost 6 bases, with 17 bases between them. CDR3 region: CASSPLIYVGEQYF. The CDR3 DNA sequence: TGTGCCAGCAGTCCCCTCATCTATGTTGGCGAGCAGTACTTC.

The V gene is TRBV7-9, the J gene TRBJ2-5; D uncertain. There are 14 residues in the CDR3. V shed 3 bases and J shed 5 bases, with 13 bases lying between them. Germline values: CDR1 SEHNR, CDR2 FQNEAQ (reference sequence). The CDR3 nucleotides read TGTGCCAGCAGCTTTTACTCTGACTGGGAGACCCAGTACTTC. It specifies CASSFYSDWETQYF.

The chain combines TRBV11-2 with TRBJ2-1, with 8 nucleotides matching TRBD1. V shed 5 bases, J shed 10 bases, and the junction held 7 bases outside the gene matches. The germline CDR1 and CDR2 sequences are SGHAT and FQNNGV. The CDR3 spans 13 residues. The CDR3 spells CASSANRDREQFF. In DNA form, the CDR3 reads TGTGCCAGCAGCGCGAACCGGGACAGGGAGCAGTTCTTC.

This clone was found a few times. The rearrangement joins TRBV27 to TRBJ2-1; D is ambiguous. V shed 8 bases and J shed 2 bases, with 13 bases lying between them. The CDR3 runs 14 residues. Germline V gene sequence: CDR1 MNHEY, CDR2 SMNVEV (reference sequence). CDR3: CASRERSAYNEQFF. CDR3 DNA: TGTGCCAGCCGCGAGCGATCGGCCTACAATGAGCAGTTCTTC.

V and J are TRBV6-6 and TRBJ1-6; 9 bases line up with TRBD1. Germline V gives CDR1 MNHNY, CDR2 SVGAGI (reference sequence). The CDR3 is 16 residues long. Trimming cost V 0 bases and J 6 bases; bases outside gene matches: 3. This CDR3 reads CASSYSSTGGNSPLHF. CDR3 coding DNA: TGTGCCAGCAGTTACTCATCGACAGGGGGTAATTCACCCCTCCACTTT.

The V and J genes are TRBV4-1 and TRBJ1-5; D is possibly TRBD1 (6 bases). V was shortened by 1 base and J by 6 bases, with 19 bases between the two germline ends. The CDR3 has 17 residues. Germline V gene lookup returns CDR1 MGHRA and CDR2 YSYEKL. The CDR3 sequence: CASSQVTGRDFRQPQHF. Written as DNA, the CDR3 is TGCGCCAGCAGCCAAGTAACAGGGAGGGACTTTCGTCAGCCCCAGCATTTT.

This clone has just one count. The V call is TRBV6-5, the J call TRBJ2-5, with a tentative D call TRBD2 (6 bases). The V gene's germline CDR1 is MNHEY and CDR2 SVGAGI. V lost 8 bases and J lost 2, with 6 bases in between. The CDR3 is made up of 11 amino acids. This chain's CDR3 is CASGGQETQYF. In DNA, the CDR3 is TGTGCCAGCGGAGGGCAAGAGACCCAGTACTTC.

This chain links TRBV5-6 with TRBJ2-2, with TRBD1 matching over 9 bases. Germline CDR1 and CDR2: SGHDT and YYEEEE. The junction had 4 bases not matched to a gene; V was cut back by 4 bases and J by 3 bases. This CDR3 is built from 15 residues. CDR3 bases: TGTGCCAGCAGCGCGGGGACAGGGTACACCGGGGAGCTGTTTTTT. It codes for CASSAGTGYTGELFF. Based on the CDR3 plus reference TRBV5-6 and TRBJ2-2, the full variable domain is DAGVTQSPTHLIKTRGQQVTLRCSPKSGHDTVSWYQQALGQGPQFIFQYYEEEERQRGNFPDRFSGHQFPNYSSELNVNALLLGDSALYLCASSAGTGYTGELFFGEGSRLTVL.